The rows below give T cell receptor beta chains drawn from one sample of a study of T cells in Graves' hyperthyroidism and ophthalmopathy. MiXCR was run by TCRdb on the multiplex PCR reads, yielding one entry per CDR3 protein. The sample carries a few hundred thousand distinct CDR3 sequences, approximately 44% recorded once. Sequenced sample: peripheral blood or thyroid tissue (not recorded which). Source of these receptors: a woman aged 18-30 years with Graves' hyperthyroidism. CDR3s include the opening cysteine and the closing phenylalanine or tryptophan. Each record gives: J gene, clone size, D gene, CDR3 length, V gene, CDR3 protein, CDR3 DNA. The D gene is left open where the match is weak. For some rows the clone size is stated as once, few or many, or as a class when expanded; others skip it.

j_call: TRBJ1-2; clone_size: -; d_call: -; cdr3_length: 14; v_call: TRBV2; cdr3_aa: CASMLAGSQGGYTF; cdr3_nt: TGTGCCAGCATGTTGGCGGGAAGCCAAGGAGGCTACACCTTC
j_call: TRBJ1-4; clone_size: many; d_call: -; cdr3_length: 16; v_call: TRBV19; cdr3_aa: CASSMTPIGINEKLFF; cdr3_nt: TGTGCCAGTAGCATGACACCCATAGGGATAAATGAAAAACTGTTTTTT
j_call: TRBJ2-5; clone_size: -; d_call: TRBD2; cdr3_length: 17; v_call: TRBV11-1; cdr3_aa: CASSTGVGTSGEETQYF; cdr3_nt: TGTGCCAGCAGCACCGGCGTCGGGACTAGCGGAGAAGAGACCCAGTACTTC
j_call: TRBJ2-2; clone_size: few; d_call: -; cdr3_length: 13; v_call: TRBV29-1; cdr3_aa: CSVVYPDTGELFF; cdr3_nt: TGCAGCGTTGTGTACCCCGACACCGGGGAGCTGTTTTTT
j_call: TRBJ2-5; clone_size: -; d_call: -; cdr3_length: 11; v_call: TRBV7-6; cdr3_aa: CASSPLGTQYF; cdr3_nt: TGTGCCAGCAGCCCCCTGGGGACCCAGTACTTC
j_call: TRBJ2-2; clone_size: -; d_call: TRBD2; cdr3_length: 14; v_call: TRBV20-1; cdr3_aa: CSGAGTSGTGELFF; cdr3_nt: TGCAGTGGGGCGGGGACTAGCGGGACCGGGGAGCTGTTTTTT
j_call: TRBJ1-2; clone_size: many; d_call: -; cdr3_length: 12; v_call: TRBV14; cdr3_aa: CASSPFQAGYTF; cdr3_nt: TGTGCCAGCAGCCCCTTTCAGGCTGGCTACACCTTC
j_call: TRBJ2-1; clone_size: -; d_call: -; cdr3_length: 11; v_call: TRBV20-1; cdr3_aa: CSARAPNEQFF; cdr3_nt: TGCAGTGCTAGAGCCCCCAATGAGCAGTTCTTC
j_call: TRBJ1-3; clone_size: many; d_call: TRBD1; cdr3_length: 17; v_call: TRBV9; cdr3_aa: CASSVRTGDSYGNTIYF; cdr3_nt: TGTGCCAGCAGCGTACGGACAGGGGATAGCTATGGAAACACCATATATTTT
j_call: TRBJ1-5; clone_size: many; d_call: -; cdr3_length: 14; v_call: TRBV4-2; cdr3_aa: CASSPDWDNQPQHF; cdr3_nt: TGTGCCAGCAGCCCGGACTGGGACAATCAGCCCCAGCATTTT
j_call: TRBJ2-2; clone_size: -; d_call: -; cdr3_length: 19; v_call: TRBV9; cdr3_aa: CASSDSHGWGRVETGELFF; cdr3_nt: TGTGCCAGCAGCGACTCCCATGGGTGGGGACGAGTCGAAACCGGGGAGCTGTTTTTT
j_call: TRBJ1-2; clone_size: many; d_call: -; cdr3_length: 15; v_call: TRBV3-1; cdr3_aa: CASSQGSWGAKGYTF; cdr3_nt: TGTGCCAGCAGCCAAGGCTCGTGGGGCGCAAAGGGCTACACCTTC
j_call: TRBJ2-7; clone_size: many; d_call: -; cdr3_length: 15; v_call: TRBV6-2/TRBV6-3; cdr3_aa: CASTPLGRTGYEQYF; cdr3_nt: TGTGCCAGCACCCCTCTCGGCCGCACGGGGTACGAGCAGTACTTC
j_call: TRBJ2-5; clone_size: many; d_call: -; cdr3_length: 16; v_call: TRBV14; cdr3_aa: CASSSRTGLNEETQYF; cdr3_nt: TGTGCCAGCAGCTCTCGGACTGGTTTAAACGAAGAGACCCAGTACTTC
j_call: TRBJ1-5; clone_size: many; d_call: -; cdr3_length: 15; v_call: TRBV12-3/TRBV12-4; cdr3_aa: CASGQGTLSNQPQHF; cdr3_nt: TGTGCCAGCGGTCAGGGAACTCTTAGCAATCAGCCCCAGCATTTT
j_call: TRBJ1-5; clone_size: -; d_call: TRBD1; cdr3_length: 15; v_call: TRBV6-5; cdr3_aa: CASSYGGQNYQPQHF; cdr3_nt: TGTGCCAGCAGTTACGGGGGACAGAACTATCAGCCCCAGCATTTT
j_call: TRBJ2-2; clone_size: many; d_call: -; cdr3_length: 13; v_call: TRBV9; cdr3_aa: CASSPYFTGELFF; cdr3_nt: TGTGCCAGCAGCCCATACTTCACCGGGGAGCTGTTTTTT
j_call: TRBJ2-3; clone_size: many; d_call: -; cdr3_length: 13; v_call: TRBV29-1; cdr3_aa: CSVVGGSTDTQYF; cdr3_nt: TGCAGCGTTGTGGGGGGAAGCACAGATACGCAGTATTTT
j_call: TRBJ1-4; clone_size: -; d_call: -; cdr3_length: 17; v_call: TRBV3-1; cdr3_aa: CASSQDGWFREREKLFF; cdr3_nt: TGTGCCAGCAGCCAAGATGGGTGGTTCAGGGAAAGAGAAAAACTGTTTTTT